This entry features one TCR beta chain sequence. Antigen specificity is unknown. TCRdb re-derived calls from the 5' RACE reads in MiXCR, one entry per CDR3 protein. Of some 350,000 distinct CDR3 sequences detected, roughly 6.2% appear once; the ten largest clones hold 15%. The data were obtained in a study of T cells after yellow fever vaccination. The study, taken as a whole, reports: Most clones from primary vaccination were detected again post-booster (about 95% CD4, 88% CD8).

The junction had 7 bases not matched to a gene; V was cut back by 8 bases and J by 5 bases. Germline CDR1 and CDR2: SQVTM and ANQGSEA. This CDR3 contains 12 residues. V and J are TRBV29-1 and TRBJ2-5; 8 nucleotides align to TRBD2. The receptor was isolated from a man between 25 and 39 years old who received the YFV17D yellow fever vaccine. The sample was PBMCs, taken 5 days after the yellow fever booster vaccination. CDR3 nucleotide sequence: TGCAGCACGGGGGGGGTAGCGGAGACCCAGTACTTC. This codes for CSTGGVAETQYF. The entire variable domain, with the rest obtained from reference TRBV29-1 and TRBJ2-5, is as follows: SAVISQKPSRDICQRGTSLTIQCQVDSQVTMMFWYRQQPGQSLTLIATANQGSEATYESGFVIDKFPISRPNLTFSTLTVSNMSPEDSSIYLCSTGGVAETQYFGPGTRLLVL.